This passage covers 3 T cell receptor beta chains from one sample sequenced in a study of beta chain features in type 1 diabetes. Isolated RNA was reverse transcribed in full, so expressed TCRB transcripts were sequenced. Generated by immunoSEQ multiplex PCR, the TCRdb table keeps only in-frame clones and is missing some. The sample includes fewer than 900,000 clones, 15% to 20% of them seen just once. The sample taken for sequencing was naive CD4+ T cells from blood. The receptors come from a woman aged 18-29 years in good health.

The chain has TRBV2 and TRBJ2-5; D is possibly TRBD1 (5 bases). The J call could be wrong; TRBJ2-7 is a better fit for the DNA end. CDR1 and CDR2 (germline): SNHLY, FYNNEI. The CDR3 is made up of 13 amino acids. The CDR3 loop reads CASKGFGSYEQYF. CDR3 sequence (DNA): TGTGCCAGCAAGGGGTTCGGGTCCTACGAGCAGTACTTC.

The gene calls are TRBV19 and TRBJ1-5, with D possibly being TRBD1 (6 bases). The CDR3 loop spans 15 amino acids. Germline V gene sequence: CDR1 LNHDA, CDR2 SQIVND (reference sequence). V lost 3 bases and J lost 0, with 9 bases in between. CDR3 nucleotides: TGTGCCAGTAGTATTAAGGGGGTTAGCAATCAGCCCCAGCATTTT. It yields the protein CASSIKGVSNQPQHF.

The V gene is TRBV6-6, the J gene TRBJ2-7, with D perhaps TRBD1 (7 bases). The CDR3 covers 12 residues. V was trimmed by 10 bases and J by 2 bases, leaving 12 bases between them. Germline CDR1 reads MNHNY; CDR2 reads SVGAGI (reference sequence). The CDR3 reads CATQGGPYEQYF. CDR3 sequence (DNA): TGTGCCACTCAGGGGGGACCCTACGAGCAGTACTTC.